This entry lists 17 T cell receptor beta chains sequenced from one sample in a study of T-cell memory formation after mild COVID-19. TCRdb passed the 5' RACE reads through MiXCR, listing each CDR3 protein once. This sample carries fewer than 500,000 distinct CDR3 sequences, approximately 23% of them seen once, and the ten largest clones take 12%. Sequencing used PBMCs or a T cell subset sorted from them (not recorded which). The origin of the receptors is an adult woman who had mild COVID-19 (a few samples of this study predate the infection). Cell type and time point are not known.

This clonotype occurred many times. The CDR3 protein is CASSSRATDTQYF. CDR3 nucleotides: TGTGCCAGCAGCTCCCGAGCCACAGATACGCAGTATTTT. The rearrangement links TRBV7-2 to TRBJ2-3; no clear D. This CDR3 is built from 13 residues. Germline V CDR1 and CDR2: SGHTA, FQGNSA. Trimming left V 4 bases short and J 2 bases short, with 7 bases between.

This clonotype was counted between two and nine times. CDR3 amino acids: CATSRDLGLAGLLSYNEQFF. The CDR3 DNA sequence: TGTGCCACCAGCAGAGATCTGGGACTAGCGGGCCTACTCTCCTACAATGAGCAGTTCTTC. The chain carries TRBV15 and TRBJ2-1, with 12 bases that match TRBD2. V shed 0 bases, J shed 0 bases, and the junction held 9 bases outside the gene matches. CDR3 size: 20 residues. The germline V gene encodes CDR1 LNHNV and CDR2 YYDKDF (reference sequence).

The V and J genes are TRBV6-5 and TRBJ2-7, with D possibly matching TRBD2 (5 bases). Trimming took 2 bases from V and 1 from J, leaving 6 bases between them. The germline V gene encodes CDR1 MNHEY and CDR2 SVGAGI. The CDR3 is 13 amino acids. CDR3 sequence reads: CASSYRGSYEQYF. CDR3 DNA: TGTGCCAGCAGTTACCGGGGTTCCTACGAGCAGTACTTC.

V and J are TRBV20-1 and TRBJ2-5; 7 positions agree with TRBD2. J gave up 2 bases and V 6 bases, and 12 bases lay outside the gene matches. CDR1 and CDR2 from the germline V gene are DFQATT and SNEGSKA (reference sequence). The CDR3 is 15 residues long. CDR3 in amino acids: CSALPGLLPQETQYF. DNA of the CDR3: TGCAGTGCCCTCCCGGGACTACTCCCTCAAGAGACCCAGTACTTC.

This clonotype was seen a few times. The chain combines TRBV18 with TRBJ2-1, with D maybe TRBD2 (6 bases). Germline CDR1 reads KGHSH; CDR2 reads LQKENI. The CDR3 is made up of 14 amino acids. Trimming cost V 0 bases and J 7 bases, with 10 bases left between them. Here the CDR3 reads CASSPPGGGNEQFF. Written as DNA, the CDR3 is TGTGCCAGCTCACCACCGGGGGGAGGTAATGAGCAGTTCTTC.

The chain has TRBV15 and TRBJ2-3, with 8 bases identical to TRBD2. This CDR3 spans 15 amino acids. V was clipped by 3 bases and J by 2 bases; unmatched bases: 4. Germline V gene sequence: CDR1 LNHNV, CDR2 YYDKDF (reference sequence). For the CDR3, the DNA is TGTGCCACCAGCAGTGGCGGGGGGTACACAGATACGCAGTATTTT. This translates into CATSSGGGYTDTQYF.

CDR3 coding DNA: TGTGCCAGCAGACGGGTAACCGAAAAACTGTTTTTT. Amino acid sequence: CASRRVTEKLFF. The chain carries TRBV21-1 and TRBJ1-4. TRBV21-1 is reported as a pseudogene. This CDR3 has 12 amino acids.

The J gene is TRBJ1-2, the V gene TRBV5-6, with unresolved D. CDR1 is SGHDT and CDR2 is YYEEEE in the germline V gene. This CDR3 is 11 amino acids long. The V gene lost 4 bases and the J gene lost 12 bases, with 13 bases spanning the gap. The CDR3 protein is CASSTGPGHTF. The CDR3 nucleotides read TGTGCCAGCAGCACCGGGCCCGGGCACACCTTC.

This clonotype was detected only a few times. The rearrangement links TRBV12-3 or TRBV12-4 to TRBJ2-7; 7 positions match TRBD2. This CDR3 is 15 amino acids long. The V segment lost 5 bases and the J segment 2 bases; nucleotides outside the gene matches: 9. The CDR3 protein is CASSLYSGRAYEQYF. CDR3 sequence (DNA): TGTGCCAGCAGTCTCTATAGCGGGCGGGCCTACGAGCAGTACTTC.

The CDR3 nucleotides are TGTGCCAGCAGTTTAGGGAAGCGGAATTACAATGAGCAGTTCTTC. Amino acid sequence: CASSLGKRNYNEQFF. The J gene is TRBJ2-1, the V gene TRBV12-3 or TRBV12-4, with a possible D match to TRBD2 (5 bases). V lost 1 base and J 4 bases, leaving 11 bases between the germline ends. The CDR3 spans 15 residues.

V is TRBV24-1 and J is TRBJ1-5, with a tentative D call TRBD1 (6 bases). This CDR3 is built from 19 residues. The V gene's germline CDR1 is KGHDR and CDR2 SFDVKD. Trimming left V 5 bases short and J 6 bases short, with 28 bases between. The CDR3 DNA is TGTGCCACCAGTGCCCCCCCCGGACAGCTTGATGAGGGCGGTCAGCCCCAGCATTTT. Protein product: CATSAPPGQLDEGGQPQHF.

This chain uses TRBV7-2 with TRBJ1-1; D perhaps matches TRBD1 (5 bases). V gave up 2 bases and J gave up 1 base, with 14 bases separating them. Looked up from germline, CDR1 is SGHTA and CDR2 is FQGNSA. There are 16 residues in the CDR3. CDR3 coding DNA: TGTGCCAGCAGCTTAATGCCGACAGCATCGAACACTGAAGCTTTCTTT. It is translated as CASSLMPTASNTEAFF. The full variable domain, its missing parts supplied by reference TRBV7-2 and TRBJ1-1, is GAGVSQSPSNKVTEKGKDVELRCDPISGHTALYWYRQSLGQGLEFLIYFQGNSAPDKSGLPSDRFSAERTGGSVSTLTIQRTQQEDSAVYLCASSLMPTASNTEAFFGQGTRLTVV.

This clonotype was seen just once. The chain joins TRBV15 to TRBJ2-5; the D gene is possibly TRBD1 (5 bases). V was cut by 0 bases and J by 5 bases, with 10 bases left in between. In germline, CDR1 is LNHNV, CDR2 YYDKDF (reference sequence). There are 14 residues in the CDR3. The CDR3 DNA is TGTGCCACCAGCAGAGATTTTGCAGGGGAGACCCAGTACTTC. Protein product: CATSRDFAGETQYF. The full variable domain, in which reference TRBV15 and TRBJ2-5 provide the parts outside the CDR3, is DAMVIQNPRYQVTQFGKPVTLSCSQTLNHNVMYWYQQKSSQAPKLLFHYYDKDFNNEADTPDNFQSRRPNTSFCFLDIRSPGLGDTAMYLCATSRDFAGETQYFGPGTRLLVL.

This rearrangement joins TRBV7-6 to TRBJ2-1, with 8 nucleotides matching TRBD1. This CDR3 region has 15 residues. The germline V gene encodes CDR1 SGHVS and CDR2 FNYEAQ. Trimming took 3 bases from V and 7 from J; bases not matched to a gene: 8. As DNA, the CDR3 is TGTGCCAGCAGCTTTACCGGGACAGGAGTTAATGAGCAGTTCTTC. Translated: CASSFTGTGVNEQFF.

The chain couples TRBV4-1 to TRBJ2-3, with no clear D. CDR1 MGHRA and CDR2 YSYEKL come from the germline V gene. The CDR3 is made up of 14 amino acids. V lost 1 base and J 2 bases, leaving 7 bases between the germline ends. CDR3 coding DNA: TGCGCCAGCAGCCAAGCTCCCCTCACAGATACGCAGTATTTT. Translating it yields CASSQAPLTDTQYF.

This clonotype occurred a few times. The V and J genes are TRBV20-1 and TRBJ2-7; the D is unclear. The V and J ends lost 4 bases and 0 bases respectively, with 4 bases between them. CDR1 and CDR2 from the germline V gene are DFQATT and SNEGSKA (reference sequence). This CDR3 contains 11 residues. DNA of the CDR3: TGCAGTGCTACTGGCTCCTACGAGCAGTACTTC. Protein sequence: CSATGSYEQYF.

This clonotype was detected only a few times. The chain employs TRBV7-8 and TRBJ2-3; 8 nucleotides align to TRBD1. CDR3 length: 17 amino acids. V lost 5 bases and J lost 2; bases outside the gene matches: 12. The germline CDR1 and CDR2 sequences are SGHVS and FQNEAQ. The CDR3 here is CASSATQGAGLTDTQYF. The CDR3 DNA follows: TGTGCCAGCAGCGCCACCCAGGGGGCCGGGCTCACAGATACGCAGTATTTT. The complete variable domain, with remaining parts taken from reference TRBV7-8 and TRBJ2-3, reads GAGVSQSPRYKVAKRGQDVALRCDPISGHVSLFWYQQALGQGPEFLTYFQNEAQLDKSGLPSDRFFAERPEGSVSTLKIQRTQQEDSAVYLCASSATQGAGLTDTQYFGPGTRLTVL.